This entry describes one T cell receptor beta chain. Its target is not known. Healthy HIV-negative adults without recent acute infections or vaccinations served as donors. Per the original methods: Owing to the provision of junction-only sequences devoid of quality scores by immunoSEQ, filtering differed. Here immunoSEQ multiplex PCR was the method, and the copy in TCRdb shows in-frame clones only, minus some. Clone size and the V and J calls come from that table; the DNA yielded D and trimming. This table has 1.6 million or so clones, around 97% appearing once. This entry is derived from a study of shared clonotypes between healthy human individuals. The overall study: The people who gave samples were a couple of women and three men aged 18 to 49.

Study findings and constraints: Despite large depth, sorted-subset datasets appeared incompletely sequenced.

Source material: naive CD4+ T cells sorted from blood. Subset specified: CD45RA+ positively selected. This receptor was taken from a man between 25 and 39 years old in good health.

The CDR3 loop is CASSPERVLSGNTIYF. DNA for the CDR3: TGTGCCAGCTCACCCGAACGGGTCCTCTCTGGAAACACCATATATTTT. The rearrangement links TRBV18 to TRBJ1-3; D is undetermined. Germline V gives CDR1 KGHSH, CDR2 LQKENI. The CDR3 totals 16 residues. V gave up 3 bases and J gave up 0 bases, with 12 bases separating them.